Listed below are T cell receptor beta chains from one sample, sequenced in a study of blood T cells in healthy people across ages. TCRdb re-called the 5' RACE reads with MiXCR, one entry per CDR3 protein. The data show about 2 million distinct CDR3 sequences, just under 50% seen once. The specimen sequenced was blood. The receptors derive from a woman in her thirties or forties in good health. CDR3s include the opening cysteine and the closing phenylalanine or tryptophan. A D gene is named only where the DNA matches it firmly. Clone sizes are given selectively: once, few, many, or a class where the clone is expanded.

clone size	J gene	V gene	D gene	CDR3 protein	CDR3 DNA
NA	TRBJ1-5	TRBV7-2	NA	CASSLVGVSNQPQHF	TGTGCCAGCAGCTTAGTAGGGGTAAGCAATCAGCCCCAGCATTTT
few	TRBJ2-1	TRBV10-3	NA	CAISESTNEQFF	TGTGCCATCAGTGAGTCGACGAATGAGCAGTTCTTC
NA	TRBJ1-2	TRBV29-1	NA	CSVRDNNYGYTF	TGCAGCGTCCGGGACAATAACTATGGCTACACCTTC
NA	TRBJ2-5	TRBV27	NA	CASSYRSLIRETQYF	TGTGCCAGCAGTTATAGGTCATTGATACGAGAGACCCAGTACTTC
NA	TRBJ2-1	TRBV20-1	TRBD2	CSARDERGTGNEQFF	TGCAGTGCTAGAGATGAGCGGGGAACGGGTAATGAGCAGTTCTTC
NA	TRBJ2-1	TRBV25-1	NA	CASSEMGPRGLYNEQFF	TGTGCCAGCAGTGAAATGGGGCCCAGGGGTTTGTACAATGAGCAGTTCTTC
NA	TRBJ2-5	TRBV18	NA	CASSPPGRAGAQETQYF	TGTGCCAGCTCACCACCTGGCAGGGCAGGGGCCCAAGAGACCCAGTACTTC
NA	TRBJ1-2	TRBV6-5	TRBD1	CASSYLGQSYGYTF	TGTGCCAGCAGTTACTTGGGACAGAGCTATGGCTACACCTTC
NA	TRBJ2-7	TRBV24-1	TRBD1	CATSGGDRVYEQYF	TGTGCCACCAGTGGGGGAGACAGGGTCTACGAGCAGTACTTC
few	TRBJ2-5	TRBV5-1	NA	CASSRADQETQYF	TGCGCCAGCAGCAGGGCAGACCAAGAGACCCAGTACTTC
few	TRBJ2-4	TRBV12-3/TRBV12-4	NA	CASTPGSKNIQYF	TGTGCCAGCACCCCCGGATCCAAAAACATTCAGTACTTC
NA	TRBJ2-7	TRBV6-1	NA	CASSEIGPGSGDEQYF	TGTGCCAGCAGTGAAATCGGGCCGGGGAGTGGGGACGAGCAGTACTTC
NA	TRBJ1-5	TRBV12-3/TRBV12-4	TRBD1	CASSYDGTVVGQPQHF	TGTGCCAGCAGTTACGACGGGACAGTTGTGGGTCAGCCCCAGCATTTT